A selection of T cell receptor beta chains follows, all from one sample in a study of CDR3 diversity in severe acne. TCRdb re-derived calls from the PCR reads in MiXCR, one entry per CDR3 protein. Of around 94,000 distinct CDR3 sequences in the sample, roughly half were seen once. Sequenced sample: blood. These receptors were collected from a male donor with acne. CDR3s include the opening cysteine and the closing phenylalanine or tryptophan. The order of the fields is J gene, V gene, clone size, D gene, CDR3 protein, CDR3 DNA. A D gene is named only where the DNA matches it firmly. Clone size is shown for a subset of rows, as once, few, many or a class of expanded clone.

J gene: TRBJ2-3; V gene: TRBV7-2; clone size: many; D gene: -; CDR3 protein: CAGGHTDTQYF; CDR3 DNA: TGTGCCGGCGGGCACACAGATACGCAGTATTTT
J gene: TRBJ2-7; V gene: TRBV7-2; clone size: -; D gene: -; CDR3 protein: CASSLGQNYEQYF; CDR3 DNA: TGTGCCAGCAGCTTGGGGCAGAACTACGAGCAGTACTTC
J gene: TRBJ2-2; V gene: TRBV11-3; clone size: once; D gene: TRBD2; CDR3 protein: CASSSGTSGSAGELFF; CDR3 DNA: TGTGCCAGCAGCTCAGGGACTAGCGGGAGTGCCGGGGAGCTGTTTTTT
J gene: TRBJ2-7; V gene: TRBV10-3; clone size: -; D gene: TRBD2; CDR3 protein: CAISDRGTSGRGVYEQYF; CDR3 DNA: TGTGCCATCAGTGACCGGGGGACTAGCGGGAGGGGCGTATACGAGCAGTACTTC
J gene: TRBJ2-7; V gene: TRBV3-1; clone size: many; D gene: -; CDR3 protein: CASSQVYEQYF; CDR3 DNA: TGTGCCAGCAGCCAAGTTTACGAGCAGTACTTC
J gene: TRBJ2-3; V gene: TRBV7-8; clone size: many; D gene: -; CDR3 protein: CASSSQGTDTQYF; CDR3 DNA: TGTGCCAGCAGCTCCCAGGGGACAGATACGCAGTATTTT
J gene: TRBJ2-1; V gene: TRBV6-4; clone size: many; D gene: -; CDR3 protein: CASSEGRSDEQFF; CDR3 DNA: TGTGCCAGCAGTGAGGGGAGAAGTGATGAGCAGTTCTTC
J gene: TRBJ2-1; V gene: TRBV20-1; clone size: -; D gene: TRBD2; CDR3 protein: CSARDSQTSGRPNEQFF; CDR3 DNA: TGCAGTGCTAGAGATTCCCAAACTAGCGGGAGACCGAATGAGCAGTTCTTC
J gene: TRBJ1-5; V gene: TRBV7-9; clone size: -; D gene: -; CDR3 protein: CASSPGGSNQPQHF; CDR3 DNA: TGTGCCAGCAGCCCCGGGGGTAGCAATCAGCCCCAGCATTTT
J gene: TRBJ1-2; V gene: TRBV12-3/TRBV12-4; clone size: -; D gene: -; CDR3 protein: CASSLAQGNYGYTF; CDR3 DNA: TGTGCCAGCAGTTTAGCACAGGGAAACTATGGCTACACCTTC
J gene: TRBJ2-1; V gene: TRBV4-2; clone size: few; D gene: -; CDR3 protein: CASSQDLGGPYNEQFF; CDR3 DNA: TGTGCCAGCAGCCAAGATTTGGGCGGTCCCTACAATGAGCAGTTCTTC
J gene: TRBJ2-7; V gene: TRBV2; clone size: many; D gene: -; CDR3 protein: CASSVSRALSSYEQYF; CDR3 DNA: TGTGCCAGCAGTGTTTCCAGGGCCCTCAGCTCCTACGAGCAGTACTTC
J gene: TRBJ1-3; V gene: TRBV19; clone size: -; D gene: -; CDR3 protein: CARIPGPEIGNTIYF; CDR3 DNA: TGTGCCAGAATTCCGGGACCGGAGATTGGAAACACCATATATTTT
J gene: TRBJ2-7; V gene: TRBV7-2; clone size: many; D gene: TRBD2; CDR3 protein: CASSRRGGSGEFYEQYF; CDR3 DNA: TGTGCCAGCAGCCGGAGGGGAGGGAGCGGGGAATTCTACGAGCAGTACTTC
J gene: TRBJ1-3; V gene: TRBV4-1; clone size: -; D gene: -; CDR3 protein: CASSQVYLSGNTIYF; CDR3 DNA: TGCGCCAGCAGCCAAGTTTACCTCTCTGGAAACACCATATATTTT
J gene: TRBJ1-1; V gene: TRBV7-2; clone size: -; D gene: -; CDR3 protein: CASRLGRTEAFF; CDR3 DNA: TGTGCCAGCAGACTGGGGAGGACTGAAGCTTTCTTT
J gene: TRBJ1-5; V gene: TRBV2; clone size: -; D gene: -; CDR3 protein: CASMKEGNQPQHF; CDR3 DNA: TGTGCCAGCATGAAGGAGGGCAATCAGCCCCAGCATTTT
J gene: TRBJ2-6; V gene: TRBV20-1; clone size: medium-sized; D gene: -; CDR3 protein: CSASSGANVLTF; CDR3 DNA: TGCAGTGCTAGCTCTGGGGCCAACGTCCTGACTTTC
J gene: TRBJ2-5; V gene: TRBV2; clone size: many; D gene: TRBD1; CDR3 protein: CASSGTGVIQETQYF; CDR3 DNA: TGTGCCAGCAGTGGGACAGGGGTCATCCAAGAGACCCAGTACTTC
J gene: TRBJ2-3; V gene: TRBV3-1; clone size: few; D gene: TRBD2; CDR3 protein: CASSPTSGITDTQYF; CDR3 DNA: TGTGCCAGCAGCCCGACTAGCGGGATCACAGATACGCAGTATTTT
J gene: TRBJ1-1; V gene: TRBV12-3/TRBV12-4; clone size: -; D gene: -; CDR3 protein: CASSFSPNTEAFF; CDR3 DNA: TGTGCCAGCAGTTTTTCTCCGAACACTGAAGCTTTCTTT
J gene: TRBJ1-2; V gene: TRBV29-1; clone size: -; D gene: TRBD1; CDR3 protein: CSVEEGGGWNYGYTF; CDR3 DNA: TGCAGCGTTGAAGAGGGAGGGGGCTGGAACTATGGCTACACCTTC
J gene: TRBJ2-5; V gene: TRBV20-1; clone size: medium-sized; D gene: -; CDR3 protein: CSASGRSRTKETQYF; CDR3 DNA: TGCAGTGCTAGTGGTCGCAGCAGGACCAAAGAGACCCAGTACTTC